What follows are 22 T cell receptor beta chains derived from one specimen sequenced in a study of T cell responses to AZD1222 COVID-19 vaccine. TCRdb's copy holds only in-frame clones and misses some; the assay was immunoSEQ multiplex PCR. Here the sample spans fewer than 150,000 clones, 75% to 95% being singletons. This specimen was peripheral blood, taken on day 0 of AZD1222 vaccination. The receptors were gathered from an adult in good health.

The genes are TRBV4-1 and TRBJ1-4; maybe TRBD1 (6 bases). Deletions cut 5 bases from V and 5 bases from J, with 12 bases between. The germline gives CDR1 MGHRA, CDR2 YSYEKL. The CDR3 runs 14 residues. The CDR3 loop is CASSTTGPNEKLFF. CDR3 coding DNA: TGCGCCAGCAGCACGACAGGACCGAATGAAAAACTGTTTTTT.

The chain has TRBV5-8 and TRBJ1-2; D call uncertain. Germline V CDR1 and CDR2: SGHTS, YDEGEE. This CDR3 spans 16 amino acids. Trimming removed 0 bases from V and 4 bases from J, with 16 bases in between. CDR3 nucleotide sequence: TGTGCCAGCAGCTTGGATCTGCGGGGAGCACTCTATGGCTACACCTTC. It is translated as CASSLDLRGALYGYTF.

This rearrangement joins TRBV2 to TRBJ2-1; 7 bases fit TRBD2. Germline lookup yields CDR1 SNHLY and CDR2 FYNNEI. The CDR3 covers 13 residues. The junction had 12 bases not matched to a gene; V was cut back by 4 bases and J by 15 bases. The CDR3 region is CASSGLGLSSGFF. CDR3 DNA sequence: TGTGCCAGCAGTGGCTTGGGACTATCCTCGGGGTTCTTC.

V and J are TRBV6-5 and TRBJ1-2, with D possibly matching TRBD1 (6 bases). CDR3 length: 15 residues. Germline CDR1 reads MNHEY; CDR2 reads SVGAGI. The V gene lost 4 bases and the J gene lost 8 bases, with 20 bases spanning the gap. CDR3 sequence (DNA): TGTGCCAGCAGTTTTCAGGGACGGGGGGCGCAGGGCTACACCTTC. Translating it yields CASSFQGRGAQGYTF.

The count of this clone is one. The chain couples TRBV7-4 to TRBJ1-4, with TRBD1 as a possible D gene (5 bases). V dropped 4 bases and J dropped 6 bases, with 21 bases sitting between them. CDR1 and CDR2 from the germline V gene are SGHVT and SQSDAQ. CDR3 size: 17 residues. Here the CDR3 reads CASSSGVSGVFHEKLFF. The DNA of the CDR3 is TGTGCCAGCAGCTCTGGGGTGTCGGGGGTGTTTCATGAAAAACTGTTTTTT.

J is TRBJ1-4 and V is TRBV6-1, with 12 bases lining up with TRBD1. This CDR3 region has 18 residues. V lost 3 bases, J lost 2 bases, and 7 bases stayed unmatched. In germline, CDR1 is MNHNS, CDR2 SASEGT. In nucleotides, the CDR3 is TGTGCCAGCAGTGACCGGGACAGGGGGCGAACTACTAATGAAAAACTGTTTTTT. Translated, it gives CASSDRDRGRTTNEKLFF.

This CDR3 reads CASSYSFRQGRFF. CDR3 bases: TGTGCCAGCAGTTACTCTTTCCGACAGGGAAGGTTCTTC. The chain combines TRBV6-5 with TRBJ2-1, with TRBD1 matching over 7 bases. The CDR3 extends over 13 amino acids. Per the germline V gene, CDR1 is MNHEY and CDR2 is SVGAGI. Losses at the gene ends were 0 bases for V and 15 bases for J; bases not matched to a gene: 8.

The chain employs TRBV12-5 and TRBJ2-7; 9 nucleotides align to TRBD1. From germline, CDR1 is LGHNT and CDR2 FRNRAP. This CDR3 has 14 residues. Losses at the gene ends were 3 bases for V and 5 bases for J; bases not matched to a gene: 5. CDR3 amino acids: CASGFRDREDEQYF. In DNA, the CDR3 is TGTGCTAGTGGTTTCCGGGACAGGGAAGACGAGCAGTACTTC. The entire variable domain, with the rest obtained from reference TRBV12-5 and TRBJ2-7, is as follows: DARVTQTPRHKVTEMGQEVTMRCQPILGHNTVFWYRQTMMQGLELLAYFRNRAPLDDSGMPKDRFSAEMPDATLATLKIQPSEPRDSAVYFCASGFRDREDEQYFGPGTRLTVT.

This clone was counted a single time. The rearrangement uses TRBV6-5 and TRBJ1-2, with D unclear. Trimming stripped 7 bases from V and 5 bases from J, with 14 bases between. CDR1 and CDR2 (germline): MNHEY, SVGAGI. This CDR3 is 13 amino acids long. The CDR3 protein is CASNADANYGYTF. The CDR3 DNA sequence: TGTGCCAGCAACGCCGACGCCAATTATGGCTACACCTTC.

The V and J genes are TRBV30 and TRBJ1-5, with 10 bases fitting TRBD1. Losses at the gene ends were 5 bases for V and 2 bases for J; bases not matched to a gene: 0. CDR1 and CDR2 from the germline V gene are GTSNPN and SVGIG (reference sequence). CDR3 length: 13 amino acids. This CDR3 reads CAWGTGGNQPQHF. Written as DNA, the CDR3 is TGTGCCTGGGGGACAGGGGGCAATCAGCCCCAGCATTTT.

For the CDR3, the DNA is TGTGCCAGCTCACCCATTGATGGGACAGATACGCAGTATTTT. The encoded protein is CASSPIDGTDTQYF. The chain joins TRBV18 to TRBJ2-3; D unclear. Germline CDR1 is KGHSH and CDR2 is LQKENI. V was cut by 3 bases and J by 3 bases, with 10 bases left in between. This CDR3 has 14 amino acids. The full variable domain, in which reference TRBV18 and TRBJ2-3 provide the parts outside the CDR3, is NAGVMQNPRHLVRRRGQEARLRCSPMKGHSHVYWYRQLPEEGLKFMVYLQKENIIDESGMPKERFSAEFPKEGPSILRIQQVVRGDSAAYFCASSPIDGTDTQYFGPGTRLTVL.

The chain combines TRBV5-4 with TRBJ2-5, with 11 bases aligning to TRBD1. V lost 4 bases to trimming and J lost 5 bases; unmatched junction nucleotides: 7. Per the germline V gene, CDR1 is SGHNT and CDR2 is YYREEE (reference sequence). This CDR3 region has 15 residues. The CDR3 nucleotides are TGTGCCAGCAGCCCGGACAGGGGGCGAGAGGAGACCCAGTACTTC. Its protein is CASSPDRGREETQYF.

V and J are TRBV6-2 or TRBV6-3 and TRBJ1-2; D remains ambiguous. The V and J ends lost 2 bases and 4 bases respectively, with 11 bases between them. Germline values: CDR1 MNHEY, CDR2 SVGEGT. This CDR3 is built from 14 residues. CDR3 sequence reads: CASSYPPRSYGYTF. The CDR3 coding sequence is TGTGCCAGCAGTTACCCCCCGCGGAGCTATGGCTACACCTTC.

This CDR3 is CASSLDYQETQYF. In nucleotides, the CDR3 is TGTGCCAGCAGTTTAGACTATCAAGAGACCCAGTACTTC. The V and J genes are TRBV27 and TRBJ2-5, with D perhaps matching TRBD2 (5 bases). V lost 2 bases and J 2 bases, leaving 6 bases between the germline ends. The germline V gene encodes CDR1 MNHEY and CDR2 SMNVEV (reference sequence). This CDR3 has 13 amino acids.

This chain uses TRBV6-6 with TRBJ2-7; TRBD1 might be the D (6 bases). This CDR3 region has 16 residues. V dropped 0 bases and J dropped 4 bases, with 16 bases sitting between them. Per germline, CDR1 MNHNY and CDR2 SVGAGI (reference sequence). CDR3 region: CASSYSTAGVGYEQYF. In DNA form, the CDR3 reads TGTGCCAGCAGTTACTCGACAGCAGGGGTGGGTTACGAGCAGTACTTC.

The chain employs TRBV9 and TRBJ2-1; TRBD1 matches at 11 bases. The CDR3 totals 14 residues. CDR1 and CDR2 (germline): SGDLS, YYNGEE. V trimming: 4 bases; J trimming: 10 bases; junction bases outside the gene matches: 7. CDR3 nucleotide sequence: TGTGCCAGCAGCTTGGGACAGGGGGGAAGAGAGCAGTTCTTC. It yields the protein CASSLGQGGREQFF.

The V and J genes are TRBV11-2 and TRBJ1-3; D is unresolved. This CDR3 spans 14 amino acids. Per germline, CDR1 SGHAT and CDR2 FQNNGV. With 5 bases removed from V and 4 bases from J, the gap between germline ends came to 12 bases. The CDR3: CASSPPGSGNTIYF. The DNA for the CDR3 is TGTGCCAGCAGCCCACCTGGGTCCGGAAACACCATATATTTT.

The rearrangement uses TRBV10-3 and TRBJ1-3, with a possible D match to TRBD1 (6 bases). The germline CDR1 and CDR2 sequences are ENHRY and SYGVKD. The CDR3 sequence is 15 residues long. Trimming took 4 bases from V and 0 from J, leaving 10 bases between them. The CDR3 region has the DNA TGTGCCATCAGTGCGACAGGCCTCTCTGGAAACACCATATATTTT. This encodes CAISATGLSGNTIYF.

The rearrangement joins TRBV5-6 to TRBJ2-7; TRBD1 matches 7 bases. Trimming cost V 4 bases and J 4 bases; bases outside gene matches: 5. Germline CDR1 and CDR2: SGHDT and YYEEEE. The CDR3 contains 13 residues. The CDR3 here is CASSPGTAYEQYF. As DNA, the CDR3 is TGTGCCAGCAGCCCTGGGACAGCGTACGAGCAGTACTTC. Combining the CDR3 with reference TRBV5-6 and TRBJ2-7 gives the whole variable domain DAGVTQSPTHLIKTRGQQVTLRCSPKSGHDTVSWYQQALGQGPQFIFQYYEEEERQRGNFPDRFSGHQFPNYSSELNVNALLLGDSALYLCASSPGTAYEQYFGPGTRLTVT.

This clone was found once. The chain recombines TRBV30 with TRBJ1-1; D unclear. The germline CDR1 and CDR2 sequences are GTSNPN and SVGIG (reference sequence). The CDR3 loop spans 13 amino acids. The germline V and J ends were trimmed by 2 bases and 3 bases, with 10 bases remaining between them. The CDR3, as DNA: TGTGCCTGGAGTTCCCCCCGAGACACTGAAGCTTTCTTT. Its translation is CAWSSPRDTEAFF. Looking up the rest from reference TRBV30 and TRBJ1-1 gives the full variable domain: SQTIHQWPATLVQPVGSPLSLECTVEGTSNPNLYWYRQAAGRGLQLLFYSVGIGQISSEVPQNLSASRPQDRQFILSSKKLLLSDSGFYLCAWSSPRDTEAFFGQGTRLTVV.

The chain is built from TRBV12-3 or TRBV12-4 and TRBJ1-3, with TRBD1 matching over 7 bases. J lost 4 bases, V lost 6 bases, and 3 bases had no gene match. There are 13 residues in the CDR3. The CDR3, as DNA: TGTGCCAGCAGAAAGGACAGGGGAAACACCATATATTTT. Its translation is CASRKDRGNTIYF.

The gene calls are TRBV20-1 and TRBJ1-2, with D unclear. The CDR3 extends over 11 amino acids. Trimming left V 0 bases short and J 13 bases short, with 12 bases between. The germline CDR1 and CDR2 sequences are DFQATT and SNEGSKA (reference sequence). The CDR3 spells CSARDSGHCTF. For the CDR3, the DNA is TGCAGTGCTAGAGATTCTGGGCATTGCACCTTC.